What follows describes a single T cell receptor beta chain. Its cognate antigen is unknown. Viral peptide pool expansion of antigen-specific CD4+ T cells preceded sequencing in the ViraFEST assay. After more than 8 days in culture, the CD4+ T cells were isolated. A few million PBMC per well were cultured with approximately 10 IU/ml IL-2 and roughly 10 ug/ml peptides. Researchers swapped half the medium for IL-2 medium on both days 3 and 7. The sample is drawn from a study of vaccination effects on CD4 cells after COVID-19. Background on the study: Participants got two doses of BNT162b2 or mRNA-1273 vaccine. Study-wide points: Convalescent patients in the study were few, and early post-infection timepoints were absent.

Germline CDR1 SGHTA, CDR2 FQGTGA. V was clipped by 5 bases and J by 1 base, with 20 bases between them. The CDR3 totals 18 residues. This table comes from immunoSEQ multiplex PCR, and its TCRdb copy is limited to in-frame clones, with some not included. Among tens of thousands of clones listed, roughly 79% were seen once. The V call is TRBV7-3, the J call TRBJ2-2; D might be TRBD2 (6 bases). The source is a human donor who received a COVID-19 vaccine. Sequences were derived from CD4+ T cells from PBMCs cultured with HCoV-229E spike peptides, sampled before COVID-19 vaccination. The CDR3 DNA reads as TGTGCCAGCAGCAAACGGAATACGGGACTCCTGAACACCGGGGAGCTGTTTTTT. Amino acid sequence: CASSKRNTGLLNTGELFF.